The 21 T cell receptor beta chains in this list originate from one sample, sequenced in a study of early T cells in non-severe SARS-CoV-2 infection. TCRdb recomputed calls from the 5' RACE reads with MiXCR, one row per CDR3 protein. The table includes roughly 30,000 distinct CDR3 sequences, 5.7% detected once. Sequencing was carried out using whole blood. These receptors were taken from an adult who was a healthcare worker with PCR-confirmed SARS-CoV-2 infection or an uninfected control (not recorded which).

This clonotype was counted at least ten times. The rearrangement joins TRBV2 to TRBJ2-5; 8 nucleotides align to TRBD1. V lost 5 bases to trimming and J lost 2 bases; unmatched junction nucleotides: 4. The V gene's germline CDR1 is SNHLY and CDR2 FYNNEI. The CDR3 runs 14 residues. The CDR3 sequence: CASSRGTGQETQYF. In DNA form, the CDR3 reads TGTGCCAGCAGTAGAGGGACAGGACAAGAGACCCAGTACTTC.

V is TRBV28 and J is TRBJ2-7, with TRBD1 as a possible D gene (6 bases). CDR1 is MDHEN and CDR2 is SYDVKM in the germline V gene. Trimming took 1 base from V and 7 from J, leaving 20 bases between them. This CDR3 is built from 16 residues. The CDR3 reads CASSLLYEGHPGEQYF. CDR3 sequence (DNA): TGTGCCAGCAGTTTATTGTATGAGGGACACCCCGGGGAGCAGTACTTC.

This clonotype was seen repeatedly, ten times or more. This rearrangement joins TRBV5-1 to TRBJ2-7; TRBD1 might be the D (6 bases). Germline loops: CDR1 SGHRS, CDR2 YFSETQ. V was shortened by 4 bases and J by 0 bases, with 11 bases between the two germline ends. The length of the CDR3 is 14 residues. This chain's CDR3 is CASSQQGNSYEQYF. In DNA form, the CDR3 reads TGCGCCAGCAGCCAACAGGGAAACTCCTACGAGCAGTACTTC.

The J gene is TRBJ2-2, the V gene TRBV30, with 7 bases that match TRBD2. The V and J ends lost 4 bases and 0 bases, in that order; junction bases with no gene match: 2. The CDR3 totals 14 residues. Germline V CDR1 and CDR2: GTSNPN, SVGIG (reference sequence). The CDR3 nucleotides read TGTGCCTGGAAGCTAGCGGCGAACACCGGGGAGCTGTTTTTT. Translated: CAWKLAANTGELFF.

This clonotype was picked up a small number of times. This chain links TRBV20-1 with TRBJ2-2; D not resolved. V lost 3 bases and J 4 bases, leaving 9 bases between the germline ends. Germline V gene data show CDR1 as DFQATT and CDR2 as SNEGSKA (reference sequence). The CDR3 loop spans 13 amino acids. DNA of the CDR3: TGCAGTGCTAGGGGATCGCCCACCGGGGAGCTGTTTTTT. As protein: CSARGSPTGELFF.

The sample holds many counts of this clonotype. The rearrangement uses TRBV28 and TRBJ2-2; D ambiguous. Germline V gene sequence: CDR1 MDHEN, CDR2 SYDVKM. CDR3 length: 13 residues. Between the trimmed V and J ends, which lost 6 bases and 8 bases, there was a span of 13 bases. CDR3 in amino acids: CASRATSGGELFF. The DNA for the CDR3 is TGTGCCAGCAGGGCTACAAGTGGTGGGGAGCTGTTTTTT.

The rearrangement joins TRBV28 to TRBJ2-5; D gene unclear. Germline V gene sequence: CDR1 MDHEN, CDR2 SYDVKM. V dropped 6 bases and J dropped 4 bases, with 15 bases sitting between them. The CDR3 is 14 amino acids. This CDR3 is CASSPARWGETQYF. The CDR3 bases are TGTGCCAGCAGCCCCGCACGGTGGGGAGAGACCCAGTACTTC. The whole variable domain, remainder taken from reference TRBV28 and TRBJ2-5, is DVKVTQSSRYLVKRTGEKVFLECVQDMDHENMFWYRQDPGLGLRLIYFSYDVKMKEKGDIPEGYSVSREKKERFSLILESASTNQTSMYLCASSPARWGETQYFGPGTRLLVL.

The V call is TRBV18, the J call TRBJ2-7; the match to TRBD1 covers 7 bases. CDR3 length: 13 amino acids. Germline V gene data show CDR1 as KGHSH and CDR2 as LQKENI. The V segment lost 3 bases and the J segment 3 bases; nucleotides outside the gene matches: 2. CDR3 nucleotides: TGTGCCAGCTCACCGGGACAGCTCTACGAGCAGTACTTC. Translation: CASSPGQLYEQYF.

This clonotype has a count of ten or more. The chain employs TRBV4-1 and TRBJ1-2; D is undetermined. In germline, CDR1 is MGHRA, CDR2 YSYEKL. The ends were cut back, 5 bases at V and 10 bases at J, with 17 bases in the middle. The CDR3 is 13 residues long. The CDR3 reads CASSREGSLIYTF. The DNA of the CDR3 is TGCGCCAGCAGCAGGGAGGGTAGCCTAATCTACACCTTC.

This clonotype was counted many times. The chain links TRBV24-1 to TRBJ2-1; D remains unclear. The CDR3 has 13 amino acids. Per germline, CDR1 KGHDR and CDR2 SFDVKD. Trimming pared 3 bases from V and 5 bases from J, leaving 7 bases between. Here the CDR3 DNA reads TGTGCCACCAGTGATCGGGCAAACAATGAGCAGTTCTTC. Its translation: CATSDRANNEQFF.

The rearrangement links TRBV7-9 to TRBJ2-1; D call uncertain. The CDR3 is 14 residues long. Trimming removed 5 bases from V and 10 bases from J, with 18 bases in between. Germline loops: CDR1 SEHNR, CDR2 FQNEAQ (reference sequence). DNA of the CDR3: TGTGCCAGCAGCCACGACGCTTGGCCGAGAGAGCAGTTCTTC. It encodes CASSHDAWPREQFF.

This clonotype was observed a few times. The rearrangement uses TRBV4-2 and TRBJ2-1, with 7 bases matching TRBD2. This CDR3 comprises 14 residues. Germline V CDR1 and CDR2: LGHNA, YNFKEQ. After removal of 8 bases from V and 8 bases from J, the junction contained 12 bases not matched to a gene. CDR3 sequence: CASLRREPPYEQFF. CDR3 in DNA: TGTGCCAGCTTGAGGCGGGAGCCACCGTATGAGCAGTTCTTC.

This clonotype appeared a few times. The rearrangement uses TRBV7-9 and TRBJ2-6, with D tentatively TRBD1 or TRBD2 (5 bases each). This CDR3 is built from 16 residues. With 1 base removed from V and 5 bases from J, the gap between germline ends came to 12 bases. Per germline, CDR1 SEHNR and CDR2 FQNEAQ (reference sequence). CDR3 amino acids: CASSLGGAVRANVLTF. In DNA form, the CDR3 reads TGTGCCAGCAGCTTAGGAGGGGCAGTGCGGGCCAACGTCCTGACTTTC. The variable domain in full, completed from reference TRBV7-9 and TRBJ2-6, reads DTGVSQNPRHKITKRGQNVTFRCDPISEHNRLYWYRQTLGQGPEFLTYFQNEAQLEKSRLLSDRFSAERPKGSFSTLEIQRTEQGDSAMYLCASSLGGAVRANVLTFGAGSRLTVL.

In this sample, this clonotype turned up a few times. This chain connects TRBV11-1 to TRBJ2-3; tentatively, D is TRBD2 (6 bases). The germline V gene has CDR1 SGHAT and CDR2 FQDESV (reference sequence). This CDR3 has 15 residues. Trimming took off 2 bases at V and 2 bases at J, with 11 bases between the two ends. CDR3: CASSLLGGTTDTQYF. Here the CDR3 DNA reads TGTGCCAGCAGCTTACTAGGCGGGACCACAGATACGCAGTATTTT.

This clonotype was seen repeatedly, ten times or more. V gene TRBV3-1 combines with J gene TRBJ2-7; TRBD1 is a possible D gene (6 bases). Trimming left V 4 bases short and J 9 bases short, with 22 bases between. The CDR3 spans 15 residues. Per germline, CDR1 LGHDT and CDR2 YNNKEL (reference sequence). The CDR3 loop reads CASSPLGQGSVVQYF. The DNA for the CDR3 is TGTGCCAGCAGCCCCCTGGGACAAGGGTCGGTGGTGCAGTACTTC.

This clonotype was seen ten or more times. V usage is TRBV20-1 and J usage is TRBJ1-5; D is undetermined. Germline values: CDR1 DFQATT, CDR2 SNEGSKA (reference sequence). The CDR3 runs 14 residues. Trimming took off 4 bases at V and 2 bases at J, with 12 bases between the two ends. The CDR3 reads CSANLLGGNQPQHF. The CDR3 region has the DNA TGCAGTGCTAACTTACTCGGAGGCAATCAGCCCCAGCATTTT.

The rearrangement links TRBV6-6 to TRBJ2-3, with D hard to call. This CDR3 has 11 residues. The germline CDR1 and CDR2 sequences are MNHNY and SVGAGI (reference sequence). Trimming left V 8 bases short and J 2 bases short, with 5 bases between. CDR3 in amino acids: CASRNTDTQYF. The CDR3, as DNA: TGTGCCAGCCGTAACACAGATACGCAGTATTTT.

This clonotype was seen at least ten times. This rearrangement joins TRBV6-4 to TRBJ1-1; the D is unclear. The CDR3 runs 13 residues. Trimming pared 3 bases from V and 1 base from J, leaving 6 bases between. The V gene's germline CDR1 is MRHNA and CDR2 SNTAGT. This CDR3 reads CASSETENTEAFF. In nucleotides, the CDR3 is TGTGCCAGCAGTGAGACCGAGAACACTGAAGCTTTCTTT.

This clonotype was counted ten times or more. V usage is TRBV24-1 and J usage is TRBJ2-5; TRBD2 aligns across 9 bases. V was clipped by 9 bases and J by 1 base; unmatched bases: 14. The CDR3 spans 17 residues. The V gene's germline CDR1 is KGHDR and CDR2 SFDVKD. The CDR3 here is CATGTQRGRDFQETQYF. DNA for the CDR3: TGTGCCACCGGGACCCAACGCGGGAGGGACTTCCAAGAGACCCAGTACTTC.

The chain employs TRBV7-2 and TRBJ2-3; D not certain. The CDR3 has 14 residues. Per the germline V gene, CDR1 is SGHTA and CDR2 is FQGNSA. Trimming took off 0 bases at V and 4 bases at J, with 8 bases between the two ends. CDR3 in amino acids: CASSLAAFADTQYF. The CDR3, as DNA: TGTGCCAGCAGCTTAGCGGCGTTCGCAGATACGCAGTATTTT.

This clonotype showed up many times. The V gene is TRBV5-6, the J gene TRBJ1-1; no firm D call. This CDR3 has 14 amino acids. The germline gives CDR1 SGHDT, CDR2 YYEEEE. Trimming left V 4 bases short and J 7 bases short, with 17 bases between. The CDR3 loop reads CASSPGRTWGEAFF. The CDR3 DNA reads as TGTGCCAGCAGCCCTGGACGCACCTGGGGTGAAGCTTTCTTT.